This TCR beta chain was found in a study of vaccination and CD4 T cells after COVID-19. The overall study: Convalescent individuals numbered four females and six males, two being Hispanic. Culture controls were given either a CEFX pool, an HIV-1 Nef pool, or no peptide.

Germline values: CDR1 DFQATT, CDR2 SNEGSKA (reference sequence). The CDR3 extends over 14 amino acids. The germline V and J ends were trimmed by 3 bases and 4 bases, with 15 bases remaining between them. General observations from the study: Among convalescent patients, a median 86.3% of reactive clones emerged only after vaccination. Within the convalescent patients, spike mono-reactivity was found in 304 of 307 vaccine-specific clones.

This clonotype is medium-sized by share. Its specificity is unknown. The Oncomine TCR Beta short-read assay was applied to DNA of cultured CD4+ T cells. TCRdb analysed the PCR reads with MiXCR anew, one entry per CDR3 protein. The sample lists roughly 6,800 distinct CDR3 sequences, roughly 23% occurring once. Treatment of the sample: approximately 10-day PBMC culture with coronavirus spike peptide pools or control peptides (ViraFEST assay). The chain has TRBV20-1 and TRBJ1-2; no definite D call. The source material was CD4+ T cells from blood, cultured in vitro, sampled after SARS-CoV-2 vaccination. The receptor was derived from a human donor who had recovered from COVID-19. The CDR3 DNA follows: TGCAGTGCTAGGGCGGGCGTGACCTCCTATGGCTACACCTTC. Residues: CSARAGVTSYGYTF.